The entry below describes one T cell receptor beta chain. Its antigen is not known. This entry is derived from a study of blood T cells in healthy people across ages. A second PCR of 7 to 11 cycles used a sample-barcoded 5' primer and a J-beta primer mix. TCRdb used MiXCR to reprocess the 5' RACE reads, holding one entry per CDR3 protein. The sample consists of 1,500,000 or so distinct CDR3 sequences, approximately 60% of them appearing once. V was shortened by 3 bases and J by 4 bases, with 9 bases between the two germline ends. Germline values: CDR1 MGHRA, CDR2 YSYEKL. This CDR3 contains 13 residues. Whole-study results and caveats: Naive T cell percentage and TCR beta diversity correlated strongly.

Material for sequencing was blood. The chain links TRBV4-1 to TRBJ1-1, with D maybe TRBD1 (6 bases). This clonotype was obtained from a young man in good health. The CDR3: CASSHGQSTEAFF. CDR3 DNA: TGCGCCAGCAGCCACGGACAGTCCACTGAAGCTTTCTTT.